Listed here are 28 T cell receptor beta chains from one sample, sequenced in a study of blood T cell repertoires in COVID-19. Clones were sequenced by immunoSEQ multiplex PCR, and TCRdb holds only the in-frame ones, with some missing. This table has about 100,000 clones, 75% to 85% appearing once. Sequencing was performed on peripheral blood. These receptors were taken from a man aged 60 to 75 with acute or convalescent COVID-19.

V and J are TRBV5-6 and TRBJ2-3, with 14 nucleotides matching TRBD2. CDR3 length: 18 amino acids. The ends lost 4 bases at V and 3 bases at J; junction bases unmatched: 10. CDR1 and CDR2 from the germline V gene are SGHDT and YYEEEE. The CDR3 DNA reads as TGTGCCAGCAGCCCCGTCGGACTAGCGGGGGGTGGTACAGATACGCAGTATTTT. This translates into CASSPVGLAGGGTDTQYF.

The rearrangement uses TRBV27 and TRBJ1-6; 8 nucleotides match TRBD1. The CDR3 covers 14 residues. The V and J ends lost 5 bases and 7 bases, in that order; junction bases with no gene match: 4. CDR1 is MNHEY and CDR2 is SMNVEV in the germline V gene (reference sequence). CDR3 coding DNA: TGTGCCAGCAGTGAAGACAGGGGAAATTCACCCCTCCACTTT. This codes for CASSEDRGNSPLHF.

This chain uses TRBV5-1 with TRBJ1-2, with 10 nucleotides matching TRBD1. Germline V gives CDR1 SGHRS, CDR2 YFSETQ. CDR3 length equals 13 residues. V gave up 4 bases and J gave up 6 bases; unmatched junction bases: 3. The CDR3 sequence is CASSPGQGNGYTF. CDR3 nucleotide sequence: TGCGCCAGCAGCCCGGGACAGGGGAATGGCTACACCTTC.

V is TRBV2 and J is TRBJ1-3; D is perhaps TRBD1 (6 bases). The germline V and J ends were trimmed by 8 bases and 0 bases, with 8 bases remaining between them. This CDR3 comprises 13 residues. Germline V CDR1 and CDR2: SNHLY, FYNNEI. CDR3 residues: CASDRISGNTIYF. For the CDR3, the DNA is TGTGCCAGCGACAGGATCTCTGGAAACACCATATATTTT. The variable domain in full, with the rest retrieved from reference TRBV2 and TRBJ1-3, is EPEVTQTPSHQVTQMGQEVILRCVPISNHLYFYWYRQILGQKVEFLVSFYNNEISEKSEIFDDQFSVERPDGSNFTLKIRSTKLEDSAMYFCASDRISGNTIYFGEGSWLTVV.

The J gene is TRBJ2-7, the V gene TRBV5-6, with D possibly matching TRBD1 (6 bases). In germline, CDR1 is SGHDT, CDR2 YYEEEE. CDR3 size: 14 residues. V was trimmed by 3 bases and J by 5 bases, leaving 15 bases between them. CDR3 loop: CASSSGTIVHEQYF. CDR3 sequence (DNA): TGTGCCAGCAGCTCAGGGACAATAGTGCACGAGCAGTACTTC.

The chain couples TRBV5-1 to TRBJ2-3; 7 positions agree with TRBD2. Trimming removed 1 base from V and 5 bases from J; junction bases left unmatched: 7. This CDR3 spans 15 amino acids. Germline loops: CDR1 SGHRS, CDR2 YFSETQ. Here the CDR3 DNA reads TGCGCCAGCAGCTTGTGGAGCGGGGTGATAGATACGCAGTATTTT. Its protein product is CASSLWSGVIDTQYF.

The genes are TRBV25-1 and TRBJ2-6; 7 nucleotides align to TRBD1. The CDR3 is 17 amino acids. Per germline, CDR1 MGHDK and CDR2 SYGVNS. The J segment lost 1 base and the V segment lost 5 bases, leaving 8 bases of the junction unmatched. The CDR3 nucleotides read TGTGCCAGCAGTCCACTAACGACAGGGTCTGGGGCCAACGTCCTGACTTTC. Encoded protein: CASSPLTTGSGANVLTF. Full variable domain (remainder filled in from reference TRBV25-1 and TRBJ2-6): EADIYQTPRYLVIGTGKKITLECSQTMGHDKMYWYQQDPGMELHLIHYSYGVNSTEKGDLSSESTVSRIRTEHFPLTLESARPSHTSQYLCASSPLTTGSGANVLTFGAGSRLTVL.

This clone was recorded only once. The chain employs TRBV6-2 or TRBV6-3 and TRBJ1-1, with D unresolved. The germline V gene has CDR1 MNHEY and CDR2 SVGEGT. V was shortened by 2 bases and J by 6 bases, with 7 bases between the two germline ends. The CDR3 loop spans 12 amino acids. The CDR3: CASSYSLSEAFF. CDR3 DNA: TGTGCCAGCAGTTACAGTCTATCTGAAGCTTTCTTT.

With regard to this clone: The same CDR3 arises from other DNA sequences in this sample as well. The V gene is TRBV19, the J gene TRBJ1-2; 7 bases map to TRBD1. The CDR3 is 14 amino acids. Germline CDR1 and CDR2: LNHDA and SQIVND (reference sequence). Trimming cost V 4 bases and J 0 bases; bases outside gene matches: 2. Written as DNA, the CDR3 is TGTGCCAGTAGTAGGACAGGAGCTAACTATGGCTACACCTTC. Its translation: CASSRTGANYGYTF.

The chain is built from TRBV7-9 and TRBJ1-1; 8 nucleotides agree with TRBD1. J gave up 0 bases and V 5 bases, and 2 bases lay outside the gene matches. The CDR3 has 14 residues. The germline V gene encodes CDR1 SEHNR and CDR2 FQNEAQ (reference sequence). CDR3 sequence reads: CASSTTGVNTEAFF. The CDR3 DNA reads TGTGCCAGCAGCACGACAGGGGTGAACACTGAAGCTTTCTTT.

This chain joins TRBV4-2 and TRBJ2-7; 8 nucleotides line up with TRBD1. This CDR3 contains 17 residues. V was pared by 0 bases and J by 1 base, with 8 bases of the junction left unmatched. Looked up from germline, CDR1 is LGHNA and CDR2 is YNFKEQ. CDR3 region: CASSQESGQGGSYEQYF. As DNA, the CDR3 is TGTGCCAGCAGCCAAGAAAGCGGACAGGGAGGATCCTACGAGCAGTACTTC.

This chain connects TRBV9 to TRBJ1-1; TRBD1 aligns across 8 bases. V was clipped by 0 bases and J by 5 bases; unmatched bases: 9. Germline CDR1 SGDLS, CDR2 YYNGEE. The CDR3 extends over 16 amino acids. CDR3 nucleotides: TGTGCCAGCAGCGTAGGGACAGGGTTGGGAGGGACTGAAGCTTTCTTT. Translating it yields CASSVGTGLGGTEAFF.

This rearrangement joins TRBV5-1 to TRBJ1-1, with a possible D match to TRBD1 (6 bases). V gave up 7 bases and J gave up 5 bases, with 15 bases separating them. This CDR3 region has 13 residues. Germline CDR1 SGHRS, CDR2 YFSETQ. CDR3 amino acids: CASGSQGRTEAFF. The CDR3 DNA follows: TGCGCCAGCGGTTCACAGGGTCGGACTGAAGCTTTCTTT.

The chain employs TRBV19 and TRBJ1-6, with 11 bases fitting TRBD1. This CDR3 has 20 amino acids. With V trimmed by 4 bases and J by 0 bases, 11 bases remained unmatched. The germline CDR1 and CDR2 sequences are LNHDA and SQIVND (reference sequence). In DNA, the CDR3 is TGTGCCAGTAGTACCCCCGGACAGGGGGCCTTGAGCTCCTATAATTCACCCCTCCACTTT. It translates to CASSTPGQGALSSYNSPLHF.

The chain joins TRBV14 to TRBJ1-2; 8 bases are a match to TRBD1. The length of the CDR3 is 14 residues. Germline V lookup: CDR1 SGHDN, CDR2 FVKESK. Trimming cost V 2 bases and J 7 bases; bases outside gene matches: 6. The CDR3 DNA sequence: TGTGCCAGCAGCCAAAGGACAGGGAATGGTGGCTACACCTTC. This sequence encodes CASSQRTGNGGYTF.

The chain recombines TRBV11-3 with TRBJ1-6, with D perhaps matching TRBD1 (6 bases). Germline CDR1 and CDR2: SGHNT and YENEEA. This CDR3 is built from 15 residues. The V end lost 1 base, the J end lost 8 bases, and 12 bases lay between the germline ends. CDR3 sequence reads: CASSLGQGKDSPLHF. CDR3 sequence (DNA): TGTGCCAGCAGCTTAGGTCAGGGGAAAGATTCACCCCTCCACTTT.

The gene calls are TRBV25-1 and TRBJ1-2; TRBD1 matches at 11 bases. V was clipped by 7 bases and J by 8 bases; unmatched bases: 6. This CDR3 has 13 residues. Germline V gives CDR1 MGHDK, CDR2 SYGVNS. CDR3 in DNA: TGTGCCAGCACTCTAGGACAGGGGGCCGGCTACACCTTC. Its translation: CASTLGQGAGYTF.

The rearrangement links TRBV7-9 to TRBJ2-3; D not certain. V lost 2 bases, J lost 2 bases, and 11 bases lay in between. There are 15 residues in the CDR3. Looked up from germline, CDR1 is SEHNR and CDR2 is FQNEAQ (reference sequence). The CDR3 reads CASSLRVTNTDTQYF. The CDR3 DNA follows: TGTGCCAGCAGCTTACGCGTTACCAACACAGATACGCAGTATTTT.

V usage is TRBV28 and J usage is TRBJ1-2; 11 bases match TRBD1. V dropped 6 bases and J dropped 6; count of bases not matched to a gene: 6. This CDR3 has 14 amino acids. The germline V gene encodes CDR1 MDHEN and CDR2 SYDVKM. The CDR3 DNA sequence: TGTGCCAGCAGGCCTCCGGGACAGGGGGATGGCTACACCTTC. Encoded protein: CASRPPGQGDGYTF.

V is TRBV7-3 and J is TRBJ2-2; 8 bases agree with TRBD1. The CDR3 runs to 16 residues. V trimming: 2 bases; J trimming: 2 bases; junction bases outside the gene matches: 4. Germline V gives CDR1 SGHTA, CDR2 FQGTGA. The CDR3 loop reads CASSLWPGGNTGELFF. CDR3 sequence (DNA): TGTGCCAGCAGCTTATGGCCAGGGGGCAACACCGGGGAGCTGTTTTTT.

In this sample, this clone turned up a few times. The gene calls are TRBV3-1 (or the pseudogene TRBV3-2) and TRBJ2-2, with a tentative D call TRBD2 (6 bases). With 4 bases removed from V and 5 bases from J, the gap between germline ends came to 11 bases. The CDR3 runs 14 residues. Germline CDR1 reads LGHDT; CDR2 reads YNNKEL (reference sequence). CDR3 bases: TGTGCCAGCAGCCCCCGGGAGAGAACCGGGGAGCTGTTTTTT. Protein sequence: CASSPRERTGELFF.

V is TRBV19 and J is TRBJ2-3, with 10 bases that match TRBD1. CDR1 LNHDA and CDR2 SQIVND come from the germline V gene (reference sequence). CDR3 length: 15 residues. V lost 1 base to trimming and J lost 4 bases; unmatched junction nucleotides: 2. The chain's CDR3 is CASSIGGTGADTQYF. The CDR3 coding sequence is TGTGCCAGTAGTATAGGAGGGACAGGGGCAGATACGCAGTATTTT.

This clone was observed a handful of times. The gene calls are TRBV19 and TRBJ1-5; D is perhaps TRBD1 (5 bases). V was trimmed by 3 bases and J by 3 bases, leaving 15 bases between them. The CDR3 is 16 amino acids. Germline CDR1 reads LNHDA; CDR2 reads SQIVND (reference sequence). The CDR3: CASSIPKGADNQPQHF. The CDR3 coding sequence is TGTGCCAGTAGTATTCCCAAAGGGGCAGACAATCAGCCCCAGCATTTT.

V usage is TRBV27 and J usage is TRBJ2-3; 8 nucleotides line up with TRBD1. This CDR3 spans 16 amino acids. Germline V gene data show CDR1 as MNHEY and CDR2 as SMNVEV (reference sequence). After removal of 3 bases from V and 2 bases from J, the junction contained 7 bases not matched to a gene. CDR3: CASSFSQGAYTDTQYF. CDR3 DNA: TGTGCCAGCAGTTTTTCTCAGGGGGCGTACACAGATACGCAGTATTTT.

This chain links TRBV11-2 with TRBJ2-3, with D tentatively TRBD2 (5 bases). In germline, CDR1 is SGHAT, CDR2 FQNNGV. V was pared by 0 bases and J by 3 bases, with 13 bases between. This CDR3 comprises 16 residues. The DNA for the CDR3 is TGTGCCAGCAGCTTAGACAGTGCGGGTGGTACAGATACGCAGTATTTT. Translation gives CASSLDSAGGTDTQYF.

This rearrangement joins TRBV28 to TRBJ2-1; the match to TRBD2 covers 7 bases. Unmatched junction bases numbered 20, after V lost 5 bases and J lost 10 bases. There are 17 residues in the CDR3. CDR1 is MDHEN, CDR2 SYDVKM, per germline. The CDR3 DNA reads TGTGCCAGCAGTCCTTCCCGGAGGGCGGGAGCCTCTTTAGAGCAGTTCTTC. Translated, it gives CASSPSRRAGASLEQFF.

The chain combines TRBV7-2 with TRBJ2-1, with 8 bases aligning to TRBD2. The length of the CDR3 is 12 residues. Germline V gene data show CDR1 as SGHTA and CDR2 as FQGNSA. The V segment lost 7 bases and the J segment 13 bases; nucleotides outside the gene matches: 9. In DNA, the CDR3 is TGTGCCAGCATAGGAAACGGGAGGGCTCAGTTCTTC. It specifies CASIGNGRAQFF.

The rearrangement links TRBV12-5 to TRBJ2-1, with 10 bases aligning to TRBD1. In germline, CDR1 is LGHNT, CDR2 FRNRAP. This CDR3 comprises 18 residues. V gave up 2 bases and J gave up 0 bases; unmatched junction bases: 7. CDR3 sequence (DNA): TGTGCTAGTGGTTTGCCGGACAGGGGGACCCTCTCCTACAATGAGCAGTTCTTC. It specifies CASGLPDRGTLSYNEQFF.